These T cell receptor beta chains were read from a single sample in a study of T cells in Graves' hyperthyroidism and ophthalmopathy. TCRdb analysed the multiplex PCR reads with MiXCR anew, one entry per CDR3 protein. The sample holds 330,000 or so distinct CDR3 sequences, 15% to 20% seen once. Sequences were obtained from blood. The receptors stem from a woman between 40 and 50 years old with Graves' ophthalmopathy. CDR3s include the opening cysteine and the closing phenylalanine or tryptophan.

v_gene,CDR3aa
TRBV24-1,CATSVQGAPGELFF
TRBV5-4,CASSLGQGFNSPLHF
TRBV29-1,CSGRTQRATGELFF
TRBV27,CASRKSDASGLYYEQYF
TRBV20-1,CSAIQQTSGRAGEQYF
TRBV5-4,CASSPAGGRTQYF
TRBV5-1,CASSLGDSVYEQYF
TRBV20-1,CSADDTETNTGELFF
TRBV12-3/TRBV12-4,CASRTSGKAGELFF
TRBV20-1,CSASSGTGKDTQYF
TRBV4-2,CASTTRGMHITSSGANVLTF
TRBV12-3/TRBV12-4,CASSWARASPEQYF
TRBV14,CASSLTTRGEQYF
TRBV20-1,CSARGAGGPDLEQYF
TRBV12-3/TRBV12-4,CASSLGGGRMNTEAFF